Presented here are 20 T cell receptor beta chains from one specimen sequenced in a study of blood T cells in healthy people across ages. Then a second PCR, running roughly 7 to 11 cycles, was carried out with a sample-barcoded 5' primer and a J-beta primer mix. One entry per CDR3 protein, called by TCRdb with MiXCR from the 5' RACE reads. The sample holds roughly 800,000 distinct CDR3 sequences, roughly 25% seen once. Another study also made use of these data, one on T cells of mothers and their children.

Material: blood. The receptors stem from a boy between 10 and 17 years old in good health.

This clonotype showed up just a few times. CDR3 nucleotide sequence: TGTGCCAGCAGGGGCATTTTGAACACTGAAGCTTTCTTT. Translation: CASRGILNTEAFF. The chain is built from TRBV9 and TRBJ1-1, with D unresolved. V was cut by 5 bases and J by 0 bases, with 8 bases left in between. The germline gives CDR1 SGDLS, CDR2 YYNGEE. The CDR3 is 13 amino acids.

DNA for the CDR3: TGTGCCAGCAGCTTAGTGAGGACAGGGGGCAATGAGGGGACTGAAGCTTTCTTT. Amino acid sequence: CASSLVRTGGNEGTEAFF. V is TRBV7-2 and J is TRBJ1-1, with TRBD1 matching over 11 bases. V gave up 1 base and J gave up 5 bases; unmatched junction bases: 12. Germline V gene data show CDR1 as SGHTA and CDR2 as FQGNSA. The CDR3 sequence is 18 residues long.

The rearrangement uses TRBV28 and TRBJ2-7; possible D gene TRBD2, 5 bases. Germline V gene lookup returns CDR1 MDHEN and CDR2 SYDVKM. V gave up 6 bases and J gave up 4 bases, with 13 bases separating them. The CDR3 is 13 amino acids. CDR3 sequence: CASSSTRRYEQYF. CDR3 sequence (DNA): TGTGCCAGCAGCAGCACACGGAGGTACGAGCAGTACTTC.

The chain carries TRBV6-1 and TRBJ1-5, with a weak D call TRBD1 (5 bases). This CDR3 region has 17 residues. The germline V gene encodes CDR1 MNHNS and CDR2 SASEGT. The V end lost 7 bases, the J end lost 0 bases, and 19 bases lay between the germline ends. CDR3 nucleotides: TGTGCCAGCATAGTTTGGGGGAAACTGTTTAGCAATCAGCCCCAGCATTTT. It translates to CASIVWGKLFSNQPQHF.

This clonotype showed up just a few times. CDR3 in DNA: TGCGCCAGCAGCTTGGGACCTTCTGGGGCCGGCACAGATACGCAGTATTTT. Translation gives CASSLGPSGAGTDTQYF. The chain carries TRBV5-1 and TRBJ2-3; tentatively, D is TRBD1 (5 bases). Looked up from germline, CDR1 is SGHRS and CDR2 is YFSETQ. The CDR3 loop spans 17 amino acids. The ends were cut back, 0 bases at V and 1 base at J, with 15 bases in the middle.

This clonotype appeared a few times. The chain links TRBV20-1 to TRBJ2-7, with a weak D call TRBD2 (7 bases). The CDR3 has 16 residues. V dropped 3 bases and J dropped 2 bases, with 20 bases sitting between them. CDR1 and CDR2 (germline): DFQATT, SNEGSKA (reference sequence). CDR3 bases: TGCAGTGCTAGCGGGATTAAGGGGGGGTCCGCCTACGAGCAGTACTTC. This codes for CSASGIKGGSAYEQYF.

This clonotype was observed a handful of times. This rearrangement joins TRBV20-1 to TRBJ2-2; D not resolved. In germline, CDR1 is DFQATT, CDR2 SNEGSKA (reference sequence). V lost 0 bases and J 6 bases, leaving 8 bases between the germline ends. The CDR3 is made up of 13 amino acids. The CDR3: CSARDQESGELFF. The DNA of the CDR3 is TGCAGTGCTAGAGATCAGGAGTCCGGGGAGCTGTTTTTT.

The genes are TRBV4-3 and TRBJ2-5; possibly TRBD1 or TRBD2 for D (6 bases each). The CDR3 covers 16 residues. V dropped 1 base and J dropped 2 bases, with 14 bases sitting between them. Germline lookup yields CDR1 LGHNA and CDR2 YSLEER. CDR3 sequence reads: CASSQVPPGAQETQYF. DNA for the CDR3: TGCGCCAGCAGCCAAGTTCCCCCGGGGGCTCAAGAGACCCAGTACTTC.

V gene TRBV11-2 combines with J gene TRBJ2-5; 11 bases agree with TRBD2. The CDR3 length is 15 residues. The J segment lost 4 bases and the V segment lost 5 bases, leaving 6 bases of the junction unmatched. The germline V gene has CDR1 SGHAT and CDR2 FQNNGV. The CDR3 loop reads CASSGLAGGGETQYF. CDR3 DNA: TGTGCCAGCAGCGGTCTAGCGGGAGGTGGAGAGACCCAGTACTTC.

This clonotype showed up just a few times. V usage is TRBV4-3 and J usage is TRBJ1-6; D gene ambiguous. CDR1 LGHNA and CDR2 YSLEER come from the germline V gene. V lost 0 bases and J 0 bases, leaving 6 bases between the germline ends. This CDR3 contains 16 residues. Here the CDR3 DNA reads TGCGCCAGCAGCCAAGACCGGGGCTCCTATAATTCACCCCTCCACTTT. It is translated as CASSQDRGSYNSPLHF.

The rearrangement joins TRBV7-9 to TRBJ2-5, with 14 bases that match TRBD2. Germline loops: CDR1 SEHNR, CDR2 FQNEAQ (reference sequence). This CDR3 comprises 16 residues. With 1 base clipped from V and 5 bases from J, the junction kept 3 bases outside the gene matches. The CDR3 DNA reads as TGTGCCAGCAGCTTAGGGGGACTAGCGGGAGCGGAGACCCAGTACTTC. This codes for CASSLGGLAGAETQYF.

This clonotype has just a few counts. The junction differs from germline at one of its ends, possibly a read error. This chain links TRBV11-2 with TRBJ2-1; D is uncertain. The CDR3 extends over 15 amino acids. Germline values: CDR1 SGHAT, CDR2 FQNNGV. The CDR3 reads CASSATWSSYNEPFF. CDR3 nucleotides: TGTGCCAGCAGCGCCACTTGGAGCTCCTACAATGAGCCGTTCTTC.

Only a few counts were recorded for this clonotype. The CDR3 bases are TGCAGTGCTATCCCGAACAGCAATCAGCCCCAGCATTTT. Its translation is CSAIPNSNQPQHF. The V and J genes are TRBV20-1 and TRBJ1-5; D not resolved. This CDR3 comprises 13 residues. The V gene's germline CDR1 is DFQATT and CDR2 SNEGSKA (reference sequence). V was clipped by 4 bases and J by 1 base, with 8 bases between them.

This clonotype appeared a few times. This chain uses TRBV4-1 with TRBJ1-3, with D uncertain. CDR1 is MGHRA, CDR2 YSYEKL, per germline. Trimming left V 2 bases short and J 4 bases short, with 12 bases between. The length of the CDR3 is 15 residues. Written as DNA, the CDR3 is TGCGCCAGCAGCCAACTACTCGGACCAGGAAACACCATATATTTT. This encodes CASSQLLGPGNTIYF.

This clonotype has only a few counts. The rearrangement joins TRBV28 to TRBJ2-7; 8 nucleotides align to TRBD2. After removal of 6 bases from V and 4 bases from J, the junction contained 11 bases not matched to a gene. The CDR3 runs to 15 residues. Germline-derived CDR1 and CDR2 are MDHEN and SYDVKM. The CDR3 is CASSRGGHGAYEQYF. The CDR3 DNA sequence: TGTGCCAGCAGCCGGGGGGGTCACGGCGCTTACGAGCAGTACTTC.

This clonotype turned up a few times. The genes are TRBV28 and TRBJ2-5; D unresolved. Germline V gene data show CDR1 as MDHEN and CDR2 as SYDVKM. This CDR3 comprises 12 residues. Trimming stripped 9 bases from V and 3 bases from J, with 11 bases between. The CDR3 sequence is CASSEVEETQYF. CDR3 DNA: TGTGCCAGTTCCGAGGTCGAAGAGACCCAGTACTTC.

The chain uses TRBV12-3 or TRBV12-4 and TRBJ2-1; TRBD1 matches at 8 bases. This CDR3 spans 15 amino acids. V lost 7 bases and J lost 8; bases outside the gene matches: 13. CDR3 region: CASKAPNRGVDEQFF. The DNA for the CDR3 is TGTGCCAGCAAAGCCCCAAACAGGGGGGTCGATGAGCAGTTCTTC.

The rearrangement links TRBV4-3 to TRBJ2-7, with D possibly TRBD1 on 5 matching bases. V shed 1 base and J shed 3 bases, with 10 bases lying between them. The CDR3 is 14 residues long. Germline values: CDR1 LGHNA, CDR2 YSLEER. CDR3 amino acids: CASSQGSRDYEQYF. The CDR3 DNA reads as TGCGCCAGCAGCCAAGGATCCAGGGACTACGAGCAGTACTTC.

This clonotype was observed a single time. The CDR3 protein is CASSQVVGEGEQYF. Here the CDR3 DNA reads TGCGCCAGCAGCCAAGTAGTGGGTGAGGGCGAGCAGTACTTC. The J gene is TRBJ2-7, the V gene TRBV4-1; D possibly corresponds to TRBD2 (5 bases). V lost 1 base and J 6 bases, leaving 13 bases between the germline ends. Germline CDR1 is MGHRA and CDR2 is YSYEKL. The CDR3 is made up of 14 amino acids.

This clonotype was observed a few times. CDR3 sequence reads: CASSIIGTGNGYTF. The DNA of the CDR3 is TGTGCCAGTAGTATTATAGGGACAGGAAATGGCTACACCTTC. V usage is TRBV19 and J usage is TRBJ1-2; 8 bases match TRBD1. With V trimmed by 3 bases and J by 6 bases, 6 bases remained unmatched. The V gene's germline CDR1 is LNHDA and CDR2 SQIVND (reference sequence). The CDR3 covers 14 residues.